The T cell receptor (beta chain) described here comes from a study of neurological immune-mediated disorders. Every sequencing run generated over 160 million TCR-beta sequences from 15-18 subjects. In TCRdb, the 5' RACE reads were re-called with MiXCR into one record per CDR3 protein. The data hold around 20,000 distinct CDR3 sequences, with about 13% observed a single time. The germline CDR1 and CDR2 sequences are ENHRY and SYGVKD. The CDR3 covers 17 residues. As for this clonotype: It may be a read error: a sequence one base away is much more abundant.

This TCR derives from a woman aged 55 to 70 with HTLV-1-associated myelopathy (HAM/TSP). J is TRBJ2-3 and V is TRBV10-3, with TRBD2 matching 15 bases. What was sequenced was PBMCs. The CDR3 nucleotides read TGTGTCATCAGTGAGTCCGGACTAGCGGGGGGGCAGCGTACGCAGTATTTT. This encodes CVISESGLAGGQRTQYF.